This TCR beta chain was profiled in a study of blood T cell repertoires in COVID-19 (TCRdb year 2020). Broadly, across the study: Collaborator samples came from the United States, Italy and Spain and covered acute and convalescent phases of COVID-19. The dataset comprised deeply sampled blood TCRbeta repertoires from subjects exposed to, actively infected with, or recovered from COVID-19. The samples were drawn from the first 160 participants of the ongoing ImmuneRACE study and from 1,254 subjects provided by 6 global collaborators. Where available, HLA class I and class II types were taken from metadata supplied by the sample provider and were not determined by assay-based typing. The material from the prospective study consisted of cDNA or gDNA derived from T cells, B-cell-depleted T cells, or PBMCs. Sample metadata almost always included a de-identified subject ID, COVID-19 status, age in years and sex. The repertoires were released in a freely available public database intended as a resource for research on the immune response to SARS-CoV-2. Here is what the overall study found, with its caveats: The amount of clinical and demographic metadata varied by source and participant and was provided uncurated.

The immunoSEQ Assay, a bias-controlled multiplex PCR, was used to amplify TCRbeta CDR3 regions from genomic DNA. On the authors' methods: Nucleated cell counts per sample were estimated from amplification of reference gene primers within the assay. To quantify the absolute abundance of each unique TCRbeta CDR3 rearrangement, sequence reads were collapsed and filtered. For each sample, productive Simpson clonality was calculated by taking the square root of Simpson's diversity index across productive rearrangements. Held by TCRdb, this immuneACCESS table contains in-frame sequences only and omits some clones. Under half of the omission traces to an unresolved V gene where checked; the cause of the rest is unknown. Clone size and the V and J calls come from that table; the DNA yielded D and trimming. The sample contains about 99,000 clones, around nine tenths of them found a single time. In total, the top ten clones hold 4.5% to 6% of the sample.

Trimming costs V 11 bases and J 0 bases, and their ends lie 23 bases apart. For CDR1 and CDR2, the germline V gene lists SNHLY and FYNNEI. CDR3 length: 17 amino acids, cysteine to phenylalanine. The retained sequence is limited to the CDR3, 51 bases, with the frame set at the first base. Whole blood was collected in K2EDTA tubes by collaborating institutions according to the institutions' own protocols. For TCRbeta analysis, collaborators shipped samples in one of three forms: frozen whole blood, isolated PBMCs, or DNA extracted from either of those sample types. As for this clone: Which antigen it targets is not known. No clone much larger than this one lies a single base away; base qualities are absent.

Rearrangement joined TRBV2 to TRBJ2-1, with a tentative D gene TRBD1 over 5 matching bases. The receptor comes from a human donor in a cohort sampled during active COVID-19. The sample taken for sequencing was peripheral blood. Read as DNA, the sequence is TGTGCCGGCAAAAACAGACAGAACCCAAGCTCCTACAATGAGCAGTTCTTC. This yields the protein CAGKNRQNPSSYNEQFF.